Listed below are T cell receptor beta chains from one sample, sequenced in a study of blood T cell repertoires in COVID-19. TCRdb keeps only in-frame clones here, not all; method: immunoSEQ multiplex PCR. The repertoire holds fewer than 350,000 clones, with about 91% as singletons. The sequencing input was PBMCs or T cells enriched from blood (not recorded which). The source of these receptors is a man in his forties who had been exposed to COVID-19. Each CDR3 is given with its conserved first and last residue. The order of the fields is clone size, J gene, D gene, V gene, CDR3 DNA, CDR3 protein. The D gene is left open where the match is weak. Size values are once, few and many counts, or a class for expanded clones, and some rows have none.

abundance: .
j_gene: TRBJ2-4
d_gene: TRBD1
v_gene: TRBV27
CDR3nt: TGTGCCAGCAGTCCTCAGACAGGGGGTTACAAAAACATTCAGTACTTC
CDR3aa: CASSPQTGGYKNIQYF

abundance: .
j_gene: TRBJ1-1
d_gene: .
v_gene: TRBV11-2
CDR3nt: TGTGCCAGCAGCCTCCCGGGGGATTTTGGTCGTACGAACACTGAAGCTTTCTTT
CDR3aa: CASSLPGDFGRTNTEAFF

abundance: .
j_gene: TRBJ1-2
d_gene: TRBD1
v_gene: TRBV2
CDR3nt: TGTGCCAGCAGTGGACAGGGGTGGGGCTACACCTTC
CDR3aa: CASSGQGWGYTF

abundance: .
j_gene: TRBJ2-7
d_gene: .
v_gene: TRBV27
CDR3nt: TGTGCCAGCAGTTTAGTTGGCCGTGCCTACGAGCAGTACTTC
CDR3aa: CASSLVGRAYEQYF

abundance: .
j_gene: TRBJ2-3
d_gene: TRBD1
v_gene: TRBV24-1
CDR3nt: TGTGCCACCAGTGATTTCGGCAGGGGGCAGAAGCAGTATTTT
CDR3aa: CATSDFGRGQKQYF

abundance: .
j_gene: TRBJ2-5
d_gene: TRBD2
v_gene: TRBV18
CDR3nt: TGTGCCAGCCGACTAGCGGGAGTAGAGACCCAGTACTTC
CDR3aa: CASRLAGVETQYF

abundance: .
j_gene: TRBJ1-2
d_gene: .
v_gene: TRBV19
CDR3nt: TGTGCCAGTACTGATGCGGCCCTTCTGGATTATGGCTACACCTTC
CDR3aa: CASTDAALLDYGYTF

abundance: .
j_gene: TRBJ2-2
d_gene: TRBD2
v_gene: TRBV7-9
CDR3nt: TGTGCCAGCAGCCGACTAGCGGGAGTCACCGGGGAGCTGTTTTTT
CDR3aa: CASSRLAGVTGELFF

abundance: .
j_gene: TRBJ2-1
d_gene: TRBD2
v_gene: TRBV7-3
CDR3nt: TGTGCCAGCAGCACAGCGGGAGTTCTGTTCTTC
CDR3aa: CASSTAGVLFF

abundance: .
j_gene: TRBJ2-7
d_gene: TRBD2
v_gene: TRBV5-6
CDR3nt: TGTGCCAGCACCAAAAGCGGGACCTCCTACGAGCAGTACTTC
CDR3aa: CASTKSGTSYEQYF

abundance: .
j_gene: TRBJ2-1
d_gene: TRBD2
v_gene: TRBV5-1
CDR3nt: TGCGCCAGCAGCTTGGCGATAGCGGGAGTAGGATACAATGAGCAGTTCTTC
CDR3aa: CASSLAIAGVGYNEQFF

abundance: few
j_gene: TRBJ1-6
d_gene: TRBD1
v_gene: TRBV5-4
CDR3nt: TGTGCCAGCAGCTCTCGGACAGGGGGCTCGGCCCTCCACTTT
CDR3aa: CASSSRTGGSALHF

abundance: .
j_gene: TRBJ2-1
d_gene: TRBD2
v_gene: TRBV6-1
CDR3nt: TGTGCCAGCAGTGAGCCGGGACTAGCGGGAGGGCGGGGTGAGCAGTTCTTC
CDR3aa: CASSEPGLAGGRGEQFF

abundance: .
j_gene: TRBJ1-6
d_gene: TRBD1
v_gene: TRBV3-1/TRBV3-2
CDR3nt: TGTGCCAGCAGCCAAGGACAGGGTAATTCACCCCTCCACTTT
CDR3aa: CASSQGQGNSPLHF

abundance: .
j_gene: TRBJ1-3
d_gene: .
v_gene: TRBV19
CDR3nt: TGTGCCAGTAGTCCCTACTCTGGAAACACCATATATTTT
CDR3aa: CASSPYSGNTIYF

abundance: .
j_gene: TRBJ1-1
d_gene: .
v_gene: TRBV2
CDR3nt: TGTGCCAGCAGTAGACAAGGAGGGGAAGCTTTCTTT
CDR3aa: CASSRQGGEAFF

abundance: .
j_gene: TRBJ1-3
d_gene: TRBD1
v_gene: TRBV5-4
CDR3nt: TGTGCCAGCAGCCGGGGACAGGTCCCGAACACCATATATTTT
CDR3aa: CASSRGQVPNTIYF

abundance: .
j_gene: TRBJ1-2
d_gene: .
v_gene: TRBV9
CDR3nt: TGTGCCAGCAGCGTAGCTACTGGGGAGGGTGAGGGCTACACCTTC
CDR3aa: CASSVATGEGEGYTF

abundance: .
j_gene: TRBJ2-3
d_gene: TRBD1
v_gene: TRBV24-1
CDR3nt: TGTGCCACCAGTGATTTGCAGGGACAGCACACAGATACGCAGTATTTT
CDR3aa: CATSDLQGQHTDTQYF

abundance: .
j_gene: TRBJ2-7
d_gene: TRBD1
v_gene: TRBV28
CDR3nt: TGTGCCAGCAGTTCGGGACAGGGTAACGAGCAGTACTTC
CDR3aa: CASSSGQGNEQYF

abundance: .
j_gene: TRBJ2-3
d_gene: TRBD1
v_gene: TRBV24-1
CDR3nt: TGTGCCACCAGTGACACGGGACAGGAAAACACAGATACGCAGTATTTT
CDR3aa: CATSDTGQENTDTQYF

abundance: .
j_gene: TRBJ2-7
d_gene: TRBD1
v_gene: TRBV29-1
CDR3nt: TGCAGCGTCCGGACAGGGACCCTTCTCGAGCAGTACTTC
CDR3aa: CSVRTGTLLEQYF

abundance: .
j_gene: TRBJ1-2
d_gene: .
v_gene: TRBV28
CDR3nt: TGTGCCAGCACTGCTCCTGATTGGTCGGAGGGCTACACCTTC
CDR3aa: CASTAPDWSEGYTF

abundance: .
j_gene: TRBJ2-6
d_gene: TRBD2
v_gene: TRBV29-1
CDR3nt: TGCAGCGTTGAAGATCGGGGTAGCGGGAGGTCTCCGTCTTGGGTCCTGACTTTC
CDR3aa: CSVEDRGSGRSPSWVLTF

abundance: .
j_gene: TRBJ1-2
d_gene: .
v_gene: TRBV6-1
CDR3nt: TGTGCCAGCAGTGAAGTTGAGGCTACCTTACTTATATATGGCTACACCTTC
CDR3aa: CASSEVEATLLIYGYTF

abundance: .
j_gene: TRBJ2-7
d_gene: TRBD2
v_gene: TRBV7-6
CDR3nt: TGTGCCAGCAGCGGTGAAGCGGGAGGGCCGGGGGAGCAGTACTTC
CDR3aa: CASSGEAGGPGEQYF

abundance: .
j_gene: TRBJ1-5
d_gene: .
v_gene: TRBV5-5
CDR3nt: TGTGCCAGCAGCTTCGGGGTGGGGAGCAATCAGCCCCAGCATTTT
CDR3aa: CASSFGVGSNQPQHF

abundance: .
j_gene: TRBJ1-2
d_gene: TRBD1
v_gene: TRBV4-2
CDR3nt: TGTGCCAGCAGCCTTGACAGGGCCAACAACTATGGCTACACCTTC
CDR3aa: CASSLDRANNYGYTF

abundance: .
j_gene: TRBJ2-1
d_gene: TRBD2
v_gene: TRBV5-6
CDR3nt: TGTGCCAGCAGCCGGACTAGCGGGAGGGCCTTGAGCTCCTACAATGAGCAGTTCTTC
CDR3aa: CASSRTSGRALSSYNEQFF

abundance: .
j_gene: TRBJ1-2
d_gene: TRBD1
v_gene: TRBV7-3
CDR3nt: TGTGCCAGCAGCTTAAATCCGTTGGGACAGGGGGCCGGCTACACCTTC
CDR3aa: CASSLNPLGQGAGYTF

abundance: .
j_gene: TRBJ2-7
d_gene: TRBD1
v_gene: TRBV27
CDR3nt: TGTGCCAGCAGTTTCGGGACAGACCCCTACGAGCAGTACTTC
CDR3aa: CASSFGTDPYEQYF

abundance: .
j_gene: TRBJ1-1
d_gene: TRBD1
v_gene: TRBV6-5
CDR3nt: TGTGCCAGCAGTTCCCGGGACAGGGGCCACACTGAAGCTTTCTTT
CDR3aa: CASSSRDRGHTEAFF

abundance: .
j_gene: TRBJ1-1
d_gene: .
v_gene: TRBV4-1
CDR3nt: TGCGCCAGCAGGTACACCCAGGGGAACACTGAAGCTTTCTTT
CDR3aa: CASRYTQGNTEAFF

abundance: .
j_gene: TRBJ1-5
d_gene: TRBD1
v_gene: TRBV18
CDR3nt: TGTGCCAGCTCACCGCTACAGGGGAATCAGCCCCAGCATTTT
CDR3aa: CASSPLQGNQPQHF

abundance: many
j_gene: TRBJ2-5
d_gene: TRBD1
v_gene: TRBV11-3
CDR3nt: TGTGCCAGCTCTCCGGGGACAGGGGAAGAGACCCAGTACTTC
CDR3aa: CASSPGTGEETQYF

abundance: .
j_gene: TRBJ1-6
d_gene: .
v_gene: TRBV6-4
CDR3nt: TGTGCCAGCAGTAAAGACAGTGCATATAATTCACCCCTCCACTTT
CDR3aa: CASSKDSAYNSPLHF

abundance: .
j_gene: TRBJ2-5
d_gene: .
v_gene: TRBV4-2
CDR3nt: TGTGCCAGCAGCCAAGAAGTAACGGGTGTGAGGACCCAGTACTTC
CDR3aa: CASSQEVTGVRTQYF

abundance: once
j_gene: TRBJ2-1
d_gene: TRBD2
v_gene: TRBV9
CDR3nt: TGTGCCAGCAGCCGGTCGGCTAGCGGGTCGAGCTCCTACAATGAGCAGTTCTTC
CDR3aa: CASSRSASGSSSYNEQFF

abundance: once
j_gene: TRBJ1-1
d_gene: .
v_gene: TRBV6-5
CDR3nt: TGTGCCAGCAGTTACTCACAGGTTGTTAAGAACACTGAAGCTTTCTTT
CDR3aa: CASSYSQVVKNTEAFF

abundance: .
j_gene: TRBJ2-7
d_gene: .
v_gene: TRBV19
CDR3nt: TGTGCCAGTAGGGTTGTGGCGGATTCCTACGAGCAGTACTTC
CDR3aa: CASRVVADSYEQYF

abundance: .
j_gene: TRBJ1-5
d_gene: TRBD1
v_gene: TRBV30
CDR3nt: TGTGCCTGGAGTGTGGGGACAGGGAGACAGCCCCAGCATTTT
CDR3aa: CAWSVGTGRQPQHF